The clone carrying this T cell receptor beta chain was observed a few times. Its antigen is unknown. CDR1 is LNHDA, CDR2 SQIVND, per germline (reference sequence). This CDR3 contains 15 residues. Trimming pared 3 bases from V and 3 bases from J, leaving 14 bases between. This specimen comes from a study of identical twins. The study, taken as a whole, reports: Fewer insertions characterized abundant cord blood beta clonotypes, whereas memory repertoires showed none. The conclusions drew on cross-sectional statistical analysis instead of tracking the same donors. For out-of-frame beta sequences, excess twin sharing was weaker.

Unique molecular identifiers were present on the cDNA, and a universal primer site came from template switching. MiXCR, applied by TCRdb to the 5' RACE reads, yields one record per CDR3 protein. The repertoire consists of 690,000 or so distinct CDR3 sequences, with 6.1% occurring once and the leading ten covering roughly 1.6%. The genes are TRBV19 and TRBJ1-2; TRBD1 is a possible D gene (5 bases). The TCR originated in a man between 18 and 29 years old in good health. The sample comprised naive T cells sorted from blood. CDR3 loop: CASSIFRDLDYGYTF. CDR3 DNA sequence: TGTGCCAGTAGTATTTTCAGGGATTTGGACTATGGCTACACCTTC.